This TCR beta chain was documented in a study of blood T cell repertoires in COVID-19. Turning to the study itself: T cells, B-cell-depleted T cells, or PBMCs provided the cDNA or gDNA that served as material.

In the source study's methods: Amplification with reference gene primers provided the estimates of nucleated cell counts. Data came from immunoSEQ multiplex PCR; TCRdb stores just in-frame clones and leaves some out. The D gene and trimming were derived from the DNA, and the V and J assignments and clone size from that table. The table records roughly 68,000 clones, around 80% of them present only once. This receptor was obtained from a human donor in a cohort sampled during active COVID-19. Sequenced material: peripheral blood.

DNA of the CDR3: TGTGCCACCAGGGCCCCGAACACCGGGGAGCTGTTTTTT. This sequence encodes CATRAPNTGELFF. The chain employs TRBV6-5 and TRBJ2-2; D may be TRBD1 (5 bases). V shed 10 bases and J shed 0 bases, with 9 bases lying between them. Germline assignment: CDR1 MNHEY and CDR2 SVGAGI. This CDR3 spans 13 amino acids.